This entry lists 22 T cell receptor beta chains sequenced from one sample in a study of T cells expressing NK-cell markers (TCRdb year 2020). The receptor library was made with 5' RACE. Sequencing was performed on an Illumina HiSeq 2000. After TCRdb reprocessed the reads, each CDR3 protein sequence was kept as one row, without DNA. The sample has hundreds of thousands of distinct CDR3 sequences on record. The top ten hold more than 7% of the sample. The sequenced sample consisted of blood T cells: a sorted CD56 or NKG2C T cell subset, CD4+ or CD8+ T cells, or bulk PBMC T cells (not recorded which). The source is a woman between 18 and 70 years old in good health.

This chain joins TRBV19 and TRBJ2-7. The CDR3 is 12 residues long. The V gene's germline CDR1 is LNHDA and CDR2 SQIVND (reference sequence). The CDR3 protein is CASSTGLGEQYF.

The V gene is TRBV27, the J gene TRBJ2-1; TCRdb lists TRBD2, though no DNA is available to test this call. Germline V gene data show CDR1 as MNHEY and CDR2 as SMNVEV (reference sequence). The CDR3 length is 14 residues. The CDR3 loop reads CASSRRQGYNEQFF.

The chain links TRBV5-1 to TRBJ2-7. This CDR3 has 15 residues. From germline, CDR1 is SGHRS and CDR2 YFSETQ. The CDR3 here is CASSLALAATYEQYF.

V is TRBV27 and J is TRBJ1-2; TCRdb calls TRBD1, which cannot be checked without DNA. From germline, CDR1 is MNHEY and CDR2 SMNVEV (reference sequence). The CDR3 spans 13 residues. The CDR3: CASSLFAQGGYTF.

The rearrangement uses TRBV29-1 and TRBJ1-4. Germline V CDR1 and CDR2: SQVTM, ANQGSEA. There are 12 residues in the CDR3. The CDR3 loop is CSVENQNEKLFF. Using reference TRBV29-1 and TRBJ1-4 for the parts outside the CDR3, the full variable domain is SAVISQKPSRDICQRGTSLTIQCQVDSQVTMMFWYRQQPGQSLTLIATANQGSEATYESGFVIDKFPISRPNLTFSTLTVSNMSPEDSSIYLCSVENQNEKLFFGSGTQLSVL.

The chain combines TRBV20-1 with TRBJ2-3. This CDR3 is 12 amino acids long. Germline V CDR1 and CDR2: DFQATT, SNEGSKA (reference sequence). The CDR3: CSARTTPDTQYF.

This rearrangement joins TRBV7-2 to TRBJ2-1. The CDR3 is made up of 13 amino acids. CDR1 and CDR2 (germline): SGHTA, FQGNSA. The CDR3 spells CASSLLRYNEQFF.

The chain links TRBV13 to TRBJ2-3; the D call from TCRdb, TRBD1, cannot be confirmed without DNA. Germline CDR1 is PRHDT and CDR2 is FYEKMQ (reference sequence). This CDR3 contains 15 residues. This chain's CDR3 is CASSLSGGGTDTQYF.

This chain uses TRBV29-1 with TRBJ1-2; the TCRdb D gene call, TRBD1, has no DNA to confirm it. Germline assignment: CDR1 SQVTM and CDR2 ANQGSEA. CDR3 length equals 12 residues. CDR3: CSVETTGVVHTF.

V is TRBV7-9 and J is TRBJ2-5. Germline assignment: CDR1 SEHNR and CDR2 FQNEAQ (reference sequence). The CDR3 totals 14 residues. The CDR3 reads CASSTIRYQETQYF.

The chain employs TRBV7-6 and TRBJ1-6; TCRdb lists TRBD1, though no DNA is available to test this call. This CDR3 region has 18 residues. In germline, CDR1 is SGHVS, CDR2 FNYEAQ. CDR3 loop: CASSPRRGIGSPHSPLHF.

This chain connects TRBV5-6 to TRBJ2-5; TCRdb designates TRBD2, a call that cannot be tested without DNA. The germline V gene encodes CDR1 SGHDT and CDR2 YYEEEE. The CDR3 consists of 15 residues. CDR3 sequence: CASSFSPGGQETQYF.

The chain recombines TRBV20-1 with TRBJ1-5. CDR1 and CDR2 from the germline V gene are DFQATT and SNEGSKA (reference sequence). The CDR3 runs to 13 residues. CDR3 protein: CSARRQVDQPQHF.

CDR3 sequence: CSASDTANYGYTF. The chain employs TRBV20-1 and TRBJ1-2. The CDR3 spans 13 residues. The germline gives CDR1 DFQATT, CDR2 SNEGSKA (reference sequence).

The chain is built from TRBV25-1 and TRBJ1-2. The CDR3 has 15 amino acids. Germline V CDR1 and CDR2: MGHDK, SYGVNS. CDR3: CASSELAGVRYGYTF.

This rearrangement joins TRBV6-2 or TRBV6-3 to TRBJ2-1; TCRdb proposes TRBD2, but this gene call is untestable without DNA. The CDR3 consists of 16 residues. Germline-derived CDR1 and CDR2 are MNHEY and SVGEGT. The CDR3 here is CASSYFLRDLTGEQFF.

The chain is built from TRBV12-3 or TRBV12-4 and TRBJ2-2; TCRdb gives TRBD1 as the D gene, but with no DNA this cannot be confirmed. This CDR3 comprises 15 residues. The CDR3 loop is CASSPLSGVTGELFF.

The V and J genes are TRBV11-2 and TRBJ2-3; TCRdb's D gene call, TRBD2, goes unchecked for lack of DNA. CDR1 and CDR2 (germline): SGHAT, FQNNGV. The CDR3 covers 13 residues. The CDR3 reads CASSLRRADTQYF.

The J gene is TRBJ2-7, the V gene TRBV7-2; TCRdb's D call, TRBD2, is unchecked because there is no DNA. CDR3 length equals 15 residues. CDR1 and CDR2 from the germline V gene are SGHTA and FQGNSA. This CDR3 is CASSLDGLAGNEQYF.

The rearrangement links TRBV20-1 to TRBJ2-1; the D call of TRBD2 rests on TCRdb alone, since no DNA is present to check it. Germline V gene lookup returns CDR1 DFQATT and CDR2 SNEGSKA (reference sequence). The CDR3 contains 18 residues. CDR3 region: CSASPLAGGAIYYNEQFF.

This chain uses TRBV27 with TRBJ1-4; as DNA is missing, the TRBD1 call by TCRdb cannot be tested. The CDR3 consists of 14 residues. Germline V gene lookup returns CDR1 MNHEY and CDR2 SMNVEV (reference sequence). Here the CDR3 reads CASRTQGRDEKLFF.

V is TRBV5-1 and J is TRBJ2-7; as DNA is missing, the TRBD1 call by TCRdb cannot be tested. Germline CDR1 SGHRS, CDR2 YFSETQ. CDR3 length: 14 residues. This CDR3 is CASSLLGQDYEQYF.